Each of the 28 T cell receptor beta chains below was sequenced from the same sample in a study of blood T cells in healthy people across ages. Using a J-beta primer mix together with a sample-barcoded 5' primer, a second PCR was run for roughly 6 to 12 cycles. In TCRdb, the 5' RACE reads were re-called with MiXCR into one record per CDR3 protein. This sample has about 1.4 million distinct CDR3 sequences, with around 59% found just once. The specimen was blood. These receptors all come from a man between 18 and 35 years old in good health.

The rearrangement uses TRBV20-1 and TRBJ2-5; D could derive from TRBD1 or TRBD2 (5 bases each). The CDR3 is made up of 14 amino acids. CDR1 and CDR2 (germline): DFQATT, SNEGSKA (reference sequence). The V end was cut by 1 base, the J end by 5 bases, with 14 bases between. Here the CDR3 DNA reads TGCAGTGCTAGAGTGGGACCAGGAGGCGAGACCCAGTACTTC. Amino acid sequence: CSARVGPGGETQYF.

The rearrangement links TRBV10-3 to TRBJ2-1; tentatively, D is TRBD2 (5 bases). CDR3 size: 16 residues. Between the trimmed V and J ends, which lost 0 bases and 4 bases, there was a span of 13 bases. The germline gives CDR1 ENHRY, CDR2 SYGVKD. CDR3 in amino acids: CAISESSSAYYNEQFF. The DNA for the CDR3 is TGTGCCATCAGTGAGTCGAGTAGCGCCTATTACAATGAGCAGTTCTTC.

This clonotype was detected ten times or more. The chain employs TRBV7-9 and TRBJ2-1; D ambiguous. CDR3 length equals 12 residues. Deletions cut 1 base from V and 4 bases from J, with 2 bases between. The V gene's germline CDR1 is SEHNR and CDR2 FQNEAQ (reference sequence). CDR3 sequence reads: CASSLVYNEQFF. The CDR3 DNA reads TGTGCCAGCAGCTTAGTTTACAATGAGCAGTTCTTC.

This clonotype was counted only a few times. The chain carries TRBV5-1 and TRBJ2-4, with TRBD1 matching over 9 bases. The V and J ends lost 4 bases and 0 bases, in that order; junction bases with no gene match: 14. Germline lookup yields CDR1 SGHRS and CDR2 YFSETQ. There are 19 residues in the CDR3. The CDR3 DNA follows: TGCGCCAGCAGCCCAGTCCCGGGACAGGGACACCTAGCCAAAAACATTCAGTACTTC. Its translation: CASSPVPGQGHLAKNIQYF.

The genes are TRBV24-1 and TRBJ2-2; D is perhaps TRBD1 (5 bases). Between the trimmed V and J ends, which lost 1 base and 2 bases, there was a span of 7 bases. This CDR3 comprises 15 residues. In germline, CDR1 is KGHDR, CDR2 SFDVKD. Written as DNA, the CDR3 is TGTGCCACCAGTGATTTCGGACAAAACACCGGGGAGCTGTTTTTT. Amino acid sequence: CATSDFGQNTGELFF.

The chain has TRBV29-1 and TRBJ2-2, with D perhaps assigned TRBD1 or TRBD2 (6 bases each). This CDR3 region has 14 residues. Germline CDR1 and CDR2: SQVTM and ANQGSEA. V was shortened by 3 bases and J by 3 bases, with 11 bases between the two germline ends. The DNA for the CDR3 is TGCAGCGTTGATGTGGGGGGCTACACCGGGGAGCTGTTTTTT. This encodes CSVDVGGYTGELFF.

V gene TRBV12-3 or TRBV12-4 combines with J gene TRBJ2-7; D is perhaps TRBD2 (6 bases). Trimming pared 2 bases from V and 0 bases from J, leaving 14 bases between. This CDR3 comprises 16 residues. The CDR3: CASSLSDGGNSYEQYF. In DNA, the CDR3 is TGTGCCAGCAGTTTAAGTGATGGCGGGAACTCCTACGAGCAGTACTTC.

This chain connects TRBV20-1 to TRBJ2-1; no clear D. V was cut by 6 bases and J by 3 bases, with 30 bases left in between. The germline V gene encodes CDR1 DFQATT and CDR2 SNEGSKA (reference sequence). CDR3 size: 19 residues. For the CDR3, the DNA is TGCAGTGCCCCGACCGACCAAATTGGCGGCTTCAGCTACTACAATGAGCAGTTCTTC. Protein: CSAPTDQIGGFSYYNEQFF.

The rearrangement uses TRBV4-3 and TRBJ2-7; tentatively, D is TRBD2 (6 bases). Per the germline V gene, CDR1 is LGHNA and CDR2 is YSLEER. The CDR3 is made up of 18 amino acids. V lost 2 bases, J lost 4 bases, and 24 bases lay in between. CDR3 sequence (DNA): TGCGCCAGCAGCCAAACGGGCCCCAGGCCTAGCGAATTATACGAGCAGTACTTC. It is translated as CASSQTGPRPSELYEQYF.

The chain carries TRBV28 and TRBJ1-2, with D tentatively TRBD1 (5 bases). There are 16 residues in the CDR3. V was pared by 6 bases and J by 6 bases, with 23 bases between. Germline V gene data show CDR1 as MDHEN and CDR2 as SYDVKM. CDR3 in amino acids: CASRNRGPNKNNGYTF. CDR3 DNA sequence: TGTGCCAGCAGGAACCGGGGACCGAATAAAAATAATGGCTACACCTTC.

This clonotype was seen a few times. CDR3 sequence: CASSQEEEAWFF. CDR3 in DNA: TGTGCCAGCAGCCAAGAGGAGGAGGCTTGGTTCTTC. The J gene is TRBJ2-1, the V gene TRBV4-2, with a weak D call TRBD2 (5 bases). Trimming cost V 0 bases and J 15 bases, with 12 bases left between them. The germline gives CDR1 LGHNA, CDR2 YNFKEQ. This CDR3 region has 12 residues.

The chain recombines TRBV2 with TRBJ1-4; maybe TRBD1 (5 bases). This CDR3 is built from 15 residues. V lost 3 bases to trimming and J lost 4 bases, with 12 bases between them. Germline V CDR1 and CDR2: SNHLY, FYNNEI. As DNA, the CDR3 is TGTGCCAGCAGTGATTTGCGGGGGAGTAATGAAAAACTGTTTTTT. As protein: CASSDLRGSNEKLFF.

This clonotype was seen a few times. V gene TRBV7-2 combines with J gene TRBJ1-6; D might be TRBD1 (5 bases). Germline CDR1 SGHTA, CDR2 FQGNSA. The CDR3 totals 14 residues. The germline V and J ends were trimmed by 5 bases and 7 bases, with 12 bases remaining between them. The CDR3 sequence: CASSLGGVNSPLHF. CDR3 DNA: TGTGCCAGCAGCCTCGGGGGTGTAAATTCACCCCTCCACTTT.

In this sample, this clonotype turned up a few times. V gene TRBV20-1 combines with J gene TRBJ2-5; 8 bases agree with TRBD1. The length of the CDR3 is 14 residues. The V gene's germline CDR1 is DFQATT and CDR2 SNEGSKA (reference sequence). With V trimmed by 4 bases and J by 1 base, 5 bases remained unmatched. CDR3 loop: CSAIRQGSQETQYF. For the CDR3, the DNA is TGCAGTGCTATTCGACAGGGGTCCCAAGAGACCCAGTACTTC.

In nucleotides, the CDR3 is TGTGCCAGCAGGACAGGGACTAATGAAAAACTGTTTTTT. Translation: CASRTGTNEKLFF. J is TRBJ1-4 and V is TRBV12-3 or TRBV12-4, with TRBD1 matching over 7 bases. The CDR3 is 13 amino acids. V lost 6 bases, J lost 2 bases, and 0 bases stayed unmatched.

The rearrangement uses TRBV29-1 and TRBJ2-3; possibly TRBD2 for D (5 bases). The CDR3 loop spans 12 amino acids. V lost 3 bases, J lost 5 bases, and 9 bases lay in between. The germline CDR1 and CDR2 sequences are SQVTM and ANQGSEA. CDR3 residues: CSVDDYLDTQYF. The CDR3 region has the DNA TGCAGCGTTGATGACTATTTAGATACGCAGTATTTT.

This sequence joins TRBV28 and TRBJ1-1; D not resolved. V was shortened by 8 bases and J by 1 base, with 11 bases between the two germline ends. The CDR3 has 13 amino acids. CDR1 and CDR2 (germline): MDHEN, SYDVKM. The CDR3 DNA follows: TGTGCCAGCCGGGAGGTCGGGAACACTGAAGCTTTCTTT. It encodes CASREVGNTEAFF.

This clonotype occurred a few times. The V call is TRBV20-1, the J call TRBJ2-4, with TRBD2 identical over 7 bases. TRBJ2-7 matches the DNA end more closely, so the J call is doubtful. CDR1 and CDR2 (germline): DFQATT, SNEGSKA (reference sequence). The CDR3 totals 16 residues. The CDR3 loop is CSARDLGGEMVSEQYF. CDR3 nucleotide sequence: TGCAGTGCTAGAGATCTGGGGGGGGAAATGGTCTCCGAGCAGTACTTC.

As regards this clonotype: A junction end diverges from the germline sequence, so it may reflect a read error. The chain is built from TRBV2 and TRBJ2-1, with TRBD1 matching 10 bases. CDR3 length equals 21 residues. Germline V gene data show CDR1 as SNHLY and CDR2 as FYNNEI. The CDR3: CASSEAEGPDRGTSGTNEQFF. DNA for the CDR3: TGTGCCAGCAGCGAAGCGGAGGGCCCGGACAGGGGGACGAGCGGGACCAATGAGCAGTTCTTC.

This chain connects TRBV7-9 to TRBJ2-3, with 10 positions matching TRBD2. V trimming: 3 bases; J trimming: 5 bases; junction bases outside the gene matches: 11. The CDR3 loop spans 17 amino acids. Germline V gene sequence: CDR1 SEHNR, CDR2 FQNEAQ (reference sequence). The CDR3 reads CASSFFPATSGIDTQYF. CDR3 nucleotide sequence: TGTGCCAGCAGCTTCTTTCCGGCAACTAGCGGGATAGATACGCAGTATTTT.

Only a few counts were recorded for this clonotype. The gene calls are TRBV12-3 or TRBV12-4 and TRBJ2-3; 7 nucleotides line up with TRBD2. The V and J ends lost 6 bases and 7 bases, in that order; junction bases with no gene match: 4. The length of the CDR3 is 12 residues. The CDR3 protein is CASRSGVNTQYF. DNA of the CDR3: TGTGCCAGCAGAAGCGGGGTTAATACGCAGTATTTT.

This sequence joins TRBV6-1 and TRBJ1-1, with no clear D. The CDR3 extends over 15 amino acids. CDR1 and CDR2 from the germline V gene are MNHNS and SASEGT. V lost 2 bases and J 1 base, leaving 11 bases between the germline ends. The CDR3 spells CASSENYPGNTEAFF. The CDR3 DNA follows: TGTGCCAGCAGTGAAAATTACCCGGGGAACACTGAAGCTTTCTTT.

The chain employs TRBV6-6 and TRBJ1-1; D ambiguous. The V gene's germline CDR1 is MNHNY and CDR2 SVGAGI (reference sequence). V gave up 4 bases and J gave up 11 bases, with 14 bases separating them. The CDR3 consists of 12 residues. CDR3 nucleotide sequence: TGTGCCAGCAGTTCCGGCCCCCTCTCGGCTTTCTTT. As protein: CASSSGPLSAFF.

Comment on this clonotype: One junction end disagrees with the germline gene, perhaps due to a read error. The CDR3 nucleotides read TGTGCCAGCAGCTTAAGACCGGGACTAGCGGGGCGGGCCAACACAGATACGAAGTATTTT. Residues: CASSLRPGLAGRANTDTKYF. The V and J genes are TRBV7-2 and TRBJ2-3; 13 bases are a match to TRBD2. From germline, CDR1 is SGHTA and CDR2 FQGNSA. The CDR3 covers 20 residues.

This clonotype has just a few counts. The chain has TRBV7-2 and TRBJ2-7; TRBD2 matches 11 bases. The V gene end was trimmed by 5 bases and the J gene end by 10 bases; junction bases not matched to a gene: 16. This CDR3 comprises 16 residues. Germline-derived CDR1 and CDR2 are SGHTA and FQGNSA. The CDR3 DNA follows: TGTGCCAGCAGCAAACGGGGACTAGCGGACCAAGTCACCCAGTACTTC. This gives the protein CASSKRGLADQVTQYF.

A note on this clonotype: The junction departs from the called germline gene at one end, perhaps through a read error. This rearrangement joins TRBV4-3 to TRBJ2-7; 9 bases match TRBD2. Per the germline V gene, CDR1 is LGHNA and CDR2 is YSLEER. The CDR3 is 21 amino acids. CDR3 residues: CAGSQDAPPRYSGGLRYEQYF. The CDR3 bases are TGCGCCGGCAGCCAAGATGCCCCACCCCGTTATAGCGGGGGACTCCGCTACGAGCAGTACTTC.

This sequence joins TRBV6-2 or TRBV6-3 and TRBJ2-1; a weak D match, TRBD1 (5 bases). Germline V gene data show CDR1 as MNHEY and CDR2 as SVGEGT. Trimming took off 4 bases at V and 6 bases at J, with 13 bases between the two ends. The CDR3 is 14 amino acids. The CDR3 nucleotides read TGTGCCAGCAGTTCATTAAGACAGCCCAATGAGCAGTTCTTC. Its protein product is CASSSLRQPNEQFF.

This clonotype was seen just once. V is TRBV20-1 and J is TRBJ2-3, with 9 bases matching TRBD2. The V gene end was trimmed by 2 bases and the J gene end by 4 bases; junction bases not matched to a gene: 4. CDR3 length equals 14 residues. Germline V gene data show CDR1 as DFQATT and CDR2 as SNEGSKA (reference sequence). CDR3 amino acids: CSARSLAGPDTQYF. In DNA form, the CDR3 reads TGCAGTGCTAGATCCCTAGCGGGGCCAGATACGCAGTATTTT.